One and the same sample provided the 6 T cell receptor beta chains below, sequenced in a study of molecular identifiers for immune sequencing clone quantification. TCRdb recomputed calls from the PCR reads with MiXCR, one row per CDR3 protein. This table holds 80,000 to 100,000 distinct CDR3 sequences, roughly a quarter found once. The material sequenced was naive CD8+ T cells from blood, with Jurkat cell RNA spiked in. Documented subset: FACS-sorted CD8+CD4-CCR7+CD45RA+ naive T cells. The receptor source for this set is a human donor in good health. Some libraries in this study had Jurkat cell RNA spiked in.

The chain uses TRBV19 and TRBJ2-7; 10 positions agree with TRBD1. After removal of 5 bases from V and 2 bases from J, the junction contained 6 bases not matched to a gene. Germline loops: CDR1 LNHDA, CDR2 SQIVND (reference sequence). This CDR3 region has 15 residues. The CDR3 DNA is TGTGCCAGTAGTTGGCGGGACAGGGGTCCCTACGAGCAGTACTTC. It encodes CASSWRDRGPYEQYF.

This clonotype occurred a few times. A much larger clone differs from this one at a single base, so this may be a read error. V gene TRBV7-9 combines with J gene TRBJ2-7; D remains unclear. V lost 5 bases, J lost 9 bases, and 14 bases lay in between. The germline CDR1 and CDR2 sequences are SEHNR and FQNEAQ (reference sequence). CDR3 length: 12 amino acids. The CDR3 spells CASSRSAGAQYF. The CDR3 region has the DNA TGTGCCAGCAGCCGCTCAGCCGGCGCGCAGTACTTC.

This clonotype was seen repeatedly, ten times or more. The chain uses TRBV30 and TRBJ2-5; a possible D gene is TRBD2 (5 bases). Trimming pared 4 bases from V and 6 bases from J, leaving 9 bases between. The CDR3 length is 11 residues. Germline assignment: CDR1 GTSNPN and CDR2 SVGIG (reference sequence). CDR3 amino acids: CAWNRGQTQYF. CDR3 DNA: TGTGCCTGGAATCGAGGGCAGACCCAGTACTTC.

This clonotype was counted many times. The rearrangement uses TRBV7-2 and TRBJ1-6, with unresolved D. The CDR3 extends over 20 amino acids. Looked up from germline, CDR1 is SGHTA and CDR2 is FQGNSA. Trimming shortened V by 3 bases and J by 0 bases, and 21 bases separated the two germline ends. CDR3 amino acids: CASSFHPGSSLSSYNSPLHF. The CDR3, as DNA: TGTGCCAGCAGCTTCCATCCTGGCAGCTCCTTAAGCTCCTATAATTCACCCCTCCACTTT.

This clonotype came up a few times. The chain employs TRBV4-3 and TRBJ2-5, with TRBD2 matching 8 bases. The J segment lost 5 bases and the V segment lost 0 bases, leaving 5 bases of the junction unmatched. CDR1 is LGHNA and CDR2 is YSLEER in the germline V gene. The CDR3 has 15 amino acids. The CDR3 loop is CASSQDRTSWETQYF. The CDR3 DNA reads as TGCGCCAGCAGCCAAGATCGGACTAGCTGGGAGACCCAGTACTTC.

With respect to this clonotype: This may arise from a read error, as a much more abundant clone is one base away. The genes are TRBV6-2 or TRBV6-3 and TRBJ1-1; the match to TRBD1 covers 7 bases. Germline CDR1 reads MNHEY; CDR2 reads SVGEGT. After removal of 2 bases from V and 2 bases from J, the junction contained 5 bases not matched to a gene. CDR3 length: 15 amino acids. The CDR3 nucleotides are TGTGCCAGCAGTTACCTCGCAGGGGGTAACACTGAAGCTTTCTTT. The encoded protein is CASSYLAGGNTEAFF.